A selection of T cell receptor beta chains follows, all from one sample in a study of vaccination effects on CD4 cells after COVID-19. These receptors have no known antigen. Libraries were prepared by immunoSEQ multiplex PCR; TCRdb keeps only in-frame clonotypes and omits some of them. The repertoire consists of fewer than 70,000 clones, with 80% occurring once and the leading ten covering more than 9%. The starting material was CD4+ T cells from PBMCs cultured with SARS-CoV-2 spike peptides, obtained before COVID-19 vaccination. These receptors were collected from a human donor who received a COVID-19 vaccine. CDR3s include the opening cysteine and the closing phenylalanine or tryptophan. The D gene is left open where the match is weak. Expanded clones are given a class, and other clones once, few, many or no size at all.

v_gene: TRBV4-1
abundance: .
len: 14
j_gene: TRBJ2-3
d_gene: TRBD1
CDR3aa: CASRDRGRVDTQYF
CDR3nt: TGCGCCAGCAGGGACAGGGGGCGCGTAGATACGCAGTATTTT

v_gene: TRBV15
abundance: .
len: 14
j_gene: TRBJ2-2
d_gene: .
CDR3aa: CATSRTYNTGELFF
CDR3nt: TGTGCCACCAGCCGGACTTATAACACCGGGGAGCTGTTTTTT

v_gene: TRBV7-2
abundance: few
len: 13
j_gene: TRBJ1-6
d_gene: .
CDR3aa: CASRRGMGSPLHF
CDR3nt: TGTGCCAGCCGCCGGGGGATGGGGTCACCCCTCCACTTT

v_gene: TRBV5-4
abundance: .
len: 16
j_gene: TRBJ2-3
d_gene: .
CDR3aa: CASSGRGFMGTDTQYF
CDR3nt: TGTGCCAGCAGCGGACGGGGGTTCATGGGCACAGATACGCAGTATTTT

v_gene: TRBV18
abundance: once
len: 15
j_gene: TRBJ2-2
d_gene: .
CDR3aa: CASSPARQNTGELFF
CDR3nt: TGTGCCAGCTCACCGGCTAGACAGAACACCGGGGAGCTGTTTTTT

v_gene: TRBV30
abundance: .
len: 13
j_gene: TRBJ1-2
d_gene: TRBD1
CDR3aa: CAWSATGVHGYTF
CDR3nt: TGTGCCTGGAGTGCTACAGGGGTTCATGGCTACACCTTC

v_gene: TRBV12-5
abundance: .
len: 15
j_gene: TRBJ2-2
d_gene: .
CDR3aa: CASGLGTVGTGELFF
CDR3nt: TGTGCTAGTGGTTTGGGGACGGTGGGCACCGGGGAGCTGTTTTTT

v_gene: TRBV6-2/TRBV6-3
abundance: .
len: 15
j_gene: TRBJ1-5
d_gene: TRBD1
CDR3aa: CASSSTGSHYQPQHF
CDR3nt: TGTGCCAGCAGCTCGACAGGGAGCCACTATCAGCCCCAGCATTTT

v_gene: TRBV6-1
abundance: .
len: 14
j_gene: TRBJ1-4
d_gene: TRBD1
CDR3aa: CASSERTGDEKLFF
CDR3nt: TGTGCCAGCAGTGAACGCACAGGGGATGAAAAACTGTTTTTT

v_gene: TRBV5-5
abundance: .
len: 18
j_gene: TRBJ2-5
d_gene: TRBD2
CDR3aa: CASSLAASGHTFQETQYF
CDR3nt: TGTGCCAGCAGCTTGGCGGCTAGCGGGCATACCTTCCAAGAGACCCAGTACTTC

v_gene: TRBV2
abundance: once
len: 13
j_gene: TRBJ2-5
d_gene: TRBD1
CDR3aa: CAVRTGEMETQYF
CDR3nt: TGTGCCGTAAGAACAGGGGAAATGGAGACCCAGTACTTC

v_gene: TRBV6-5
abundance: .
len: 14
j_gene: TRBJ1-5
d_gene: TRBD1
CDR3aa: CASRTGGDGQPQHF
CDR3nt: TGTGCCAGCAGAACAGGGGGCGATGGTCAGCCCCAGCATTTT

v_gene: TRBV25-1
abundance: .
len: 14
j_gene: TRBJ1-1
d_gene: .
CDR3aa: CASSVRGADTEAFF
CDR3nt: TGTGCCAGCAGTGTCAGGGGTGCCGACACTGAAGCTTTCTTT

v_gene: TRBV18
abundance: .
len: 15
j_gene: TRBJ2-1
d_gene: TRBD2
CDR3aa: CASSRGLAGDLEQFF
CDR3nt: TGTGCCAGCTCACGTGGACTAGCGGGGGACTTGGAGCAGTTCTTC

v_gene: TRBV5-1
abundance: .
len: 14
j_gene: TRBJ2-1
d_gene: .
CDR3aa: CASSLRAGADEQFF
CDR3nt: TGCGCCAGCAGCTTGAGGGCAGGGGCCGATGAGCAGTTCTTC

v_gene: TRBV30
abundance: .
len: 16
j_gene: TRBJ1-6
d_gene: TRBD1
CDR3aa: CAWRNQGGSYNSPLHF
CDR3nt: TGTGCCTGGAGGAACCAGGGGGGCTCCTATAATTCACCCCTCCACTTT

v_gene: TRBV3-1/TRBV3-2
abundance: .
len: 16
j_gene: TRBJ1-5
d_gene: TRBD1
CDR3aa: CASSQGQGLLNQPQHF
CDR3nt: TGTGCCAGCAGCCAGGGACAGGGCCTACTCAATCAGCCCCAGCATTTT

v_gene: TRBV5-1
abundance: .
len: 15
j_gene: TRBJ1-4
d_gene: .
CDR3aa: CASSKGLGNGEKLFF
CDR3nt: TGCGCCAGCAGCAAGGGGCTAGGGAATGGTGAAAAACTGTTTTTT

v_gene: TRBV4-1
abundance: .
len: 16
j_gene: TRBJ2-5
d_gene: TRBD1
CDR3aa: CASSRPKTGGGETQYF
CDR3nt: TGCGCCAGCAGCCGTCCTAAAACAGGGGGCGGGGAGACCCAGTACTTC

v_gene: TRBV7-9
abundance: .
len: 12
j_gene: TRBJ2-1
d_gene: .
CDR3aa: CASTSRLNEQFF
CDR3nt: TGTGCCAGCACCTCCCGTCTGAATGAGCAGTTCTTC

v_gene: TRBV18
abundance: few
len: 15
j_gene: TRBJ1-5
d_gene: .
CDR3aa: CASSSTGINLPPQHF
CDR3nt: TGTGCCAGCTCGTCGACGGGAATCAACCTTCCGCCCCAGCATTTT

v_gene: TRBV18
abundance: .
len: 14
j_gene: TRBJ2-5
d_gene: .
CDR3aa: CASSPGQTQETQYF
CDR3nt: TGTGCCAGCTCACCAGGACAGACCCAAGAGACCCAGTACTTC

v_gene: TRBV7-9
abundance: .
len: 12
j_gene: TRBJ2-2
d_gene: .
CDR3aa: CASSLDTGELFF
CDR3nt: TGTGCCAGCAGCTTAGATACCGGGGAGCTGTTTTTT

v_gene: TRBV5-1
abundance: .
len: 15
j_gene: TRBJ1-5
d_gene: TRBD1
CDR3aa: CASSATGNSNQPQHF
CDR3nt: TGCGCCAGCAGCGCGACAGGGAATAGCAATCAGCCCCAGCATTTT

v_gene: TRBV11-2
abundance: .
len: 14
j_gene: TRBJ1-3
d_gene: .
CDR3aa: CASSLGGIGNTIYF
CDR3nt: TGTGCCAGCAGCTTAGGGGGGATCGGAAACACCATATATTTT

v_gene: TRBV6-6
abundance: .
len: 16
j_gene: TRBJ2-1
d_gene: TRBD2
CDR3aa: CASSTPLAGAINEQFF
CDR3nt: TGTGCCAGCAGTACCCCCCTAGCGGGGGCGATTAATGAGCAGTTCTTC

v_gene: TRBV18
abundance: .
len: 14
j_gene: TRBJ1-4
d_gene: TRBD1
CDR3aa: CASSLQGTNEKLFF
CDR3nt: TGTGCCAGCTCTCTACAGGGGACTAATGAAAAACTGTTTTTT

v_gene: TRBV5-6
abundance: .
len: 16
j_gene: TRBJ1-4
d_gene: .
CDR3aa: CASSLYAGNGNEKLFF
CDR3nt: TGTGCCAGCAGCCTGTATGCAGGGAACGGTAATGAAAAACTGTTTTTT

v_gene: TRBV29-1
abundance: .
len: 13
j_gene: TRBJ2-5
d_gene: TRBD1
CDR3aa: CSAGDRTRETQYF
CDR3nt: TGCAGCGCAGGGGACAGAACCCGGGAGACCCAGTACTTC

v_gene: TRBV5-1
abundance: few
len: 12
j_gene: TRBJ1-6
d_gene: TRBD1
CDR3aa: CASSIQGAPLHF
CDR3nt: TGCGCCAGCAGCATACAGGGGGCACCCCTCCACTTT

v_gene: TRBV6-4
abundance: .
len: 14
j_gene: TRBJ2-2
d_gene: TRBD1
CDR3aa: CASSGDRGSGELFF
CDR3nt: TGTGCCAGCAGTGGTGACAGGGGATCCGGGGAGCTGTTTTTT

v_gene: TRBV28
abundance: few
len: 17
j_gene: TRBJ1-5
d_gene: .
CDR3aa: CASSTIGTSYSNQPQHF
CDR3nt: TGTGCCAGCAGTACAATCGGGACATCCTATAGCAATCAGCCCCAGCATTTT

v_gene: TRBV27
abundance: .
len: 18
j_gene: TRBJ2-3
d_gene: TRBD2
CDR3aa: CASSLSKTSGGSTDTQYF
CDR3nt: TGTGCCAGCAGTTTATCCAAGACTAGCGGGGGTAGCACAGATACGCAGTATTTT

v_gene: TRBV25-1
abundance: .
len: 13
j_gene: TRBJ1-6
d_gene: .
CDR3aa: CASSASYNSPLHF
CDR3nt: TGTGCCAGCAGTGCCTCCTATAATTCACCCCTCCACTTT

v_gene: TRBV5-5
abundance: once
len: 15
j_gene: TRBJ2-3
d_gene: .
CDR3aa: CASSSRGDRSDTQYF
CDR3nt: TGTGCCAGCAGCTCCAGGGGAGACCGGTCGGATACGCAGTATTTT

v_gene: TRBV7-9
abundance: .
len: 14
j_gene: TRBJ1-2
d_gene: .
CDR3aa: CASSLIGGLVGYTF
CDR3nt: TGTGCCAGCAGCTTAATCGGGGGGCTCGTTGGCTACACCTTC

v_gene: TRBV6-5
abundance: .
len: 15
j_gene: TRBJ2-5
d_gene: .
CDR3aa: CASSTQGGGWETQYF
CDR3nt: TGTGCCAGCAGCACACAAGGAGGCGGGTGGGAGACCCAGTACTTC

v_gene: TRBV5-1
abundance: few
len: 14
j_gene: TRBJ2-1
d_gene: TRBD2
CDR3aa: CASSLGREGDEQFF
CDR3nt: TGCGCCAGCAGCTTGGGCAGGGAGGGCGATGAGCAGTTCTTC

v_gene: TRBV6-1
abundance: .
len: 14
j_gene: TRBJ1-1
d_gene: .
CDR3aa: CASSDVRWDTEAFF
CDR3nt: TGTGCCAGCAGTGATGTTAGATGGGACACTGAAGCTTTCTTT

v_gene: TRBV7-2
abundance: .
len: 14
j_gene: TRBJ1-2
d_gene: .
CDR3aa: CASSLGSIDYGYTF
CDR3nt: TGTGCCAGCAGCTTAGGGAGCATAGACTATGGCTACACCTTC

v_gene: TRBV11-3
abundance: few
len: 16
j_gene: TRBJ2-2
d_gene: TRBD1
CDR3aa: CASSSGTGKRNGELFF
CDR3nt: TGTGCCAGCAGCTCCGGGACAGGGAAGAGAAACGGGGAGCTGTTTTTT

v_gene: TRBV5-4
abundance: .
len: 13
j_gene: TRBJ2-3
d_gene: .
CDR3aa: CASRSTSTDTQYF
CDR3nt: TGTGCCAGCAGATCGACTAGCACAGATACGCAGTATTTT

v_gene: TRBV9
abundance: .
len: 12
j_gene: TRBJ2-2
d_gene: .
CDR3aa: CASTRGAGELFF
CDR3nt: TGTGCCAGCACCCGAGGTGCAGGGGAGCTGTTTTTT

v_gene: TRBV23-1
abundance: .
len: 9
j_gene: TRBJ1-1
d_gene: .
CDR3aa: CASSQKAFF
CDR3nt: TGCGCCAGCAGTCAAAAAGCTTTCTTT

v_gene: TRBV3-1/TRBV3-2
abundance: .
len: 19
j_gene: TRBJ2-3
d_gene: TRBD2
CDR3aa: CASSRVSAGGSTSTDTQYF
CDR3nt: TGTGCCAGCAGCCGGGTGTCGGCGGGGGGCTCAACTAGCACAGATACGCAGTATTTT

v_gene: TRBV5-8
abundance: .
len: 15
j_gene: TRBJ2-2
d_gene: .
CDR3aa: CASSPWTRAGGELFF
CDR3nt: TGTGCCAGCAGCCCTTGGACGAGGGCTGGCGGGGAGCTGTTTTTT